Shown below are 20 T cell receptor beta chains from a single sample sequenced in a study of blood T cells in healthy people across ages. Then a second PCR, running roughly 6 to 11 cycles, was carried out with a sample-barcoded 5' primer and a J-beta primer mix. In TCRdb, the 5' RACE reads were re-called with MiXCR into one record per CDR3 protein. The table includes 550,000 to 750,000 distinct CDR3 sequences, around 21% detected once. The sequencing sample was made of blood. These receptor sequences come from a man in his sixties or seventies in good health.

This clonotype has at least ten counts. V and J are TRBV13 and TRBJ2-1, with 7 bases aligning to TRBD2. This CDR3 region has 16 residues. Trimming took 4 bases from V and 4 from J; bases not matched to a gene: 10. Per the germline V gene, CDR1 is PRHDT and CDR2 is FYEKMQ (reference sequence). The CDR3 reads CASSSSQRGNYNEQFF. In DNA form, the CDR3 reads TGTGCCAGCAGCTCCTCCCAGCGGGGAAATTACAATGAGCAGTTCTTC.

The chain couples TRBV24-1 to TRBJ2-1; no clear D. Germline values: CDR1 KGHDR, CDR2 SFDVKD. CDR3 length: 12 amino acids. Trimming pared 1 base from V and 6 bases from J, leaving 3 bases between. The CDR3 DNA reads as TGTGCCACCAGTGATTTACCCAATGAGCAGTTCTTC. As protein: CATSDLPNEQFF.

The V call is TRBV6-5, the J call TRBJ2-1, with TRBD2 matching 9 bases. This CDR3 contains 14 residues. V lost 7 bases to trimming and J lost 5 bases; unmatched junction nucleotides: 6. The germline gives CDR1 MNHEY, CDR2 SVGAGI. CDR3 protein: CASTRTSANNEQFF. Written as DNA, the CDR3 is TGTGCCAGCACTAGGACTAGCGCCAACAATGAGCAGTTCTTC.

This clonotype was found a few times. The chain recombines TRBV5-1 with TRBJ2-1; D is unclear. V was pared by 1 base and J by 8 bases, with 19 bases between. This CDR3 is built from 16 residues. CDR1 and CDR2 from the germline V gene are SGHRS and YFSETQ. The CDR3 nucleotides are TGCGCCAGCAGCTTGTCCGAGGAGTTAAGGGTCTATGAGCAGTTCTTC. It codes for CASSLSEELRVYEQFF.

This clonotype was counted a few times. J is TRBJ2-5 and V is TRBV7-8, with a possible D match to TRBD2 (6 bases). The end of the DNA fits TRBJ2-1 better, so the J call may be wrong. The CDR3 runs to 20 residues. In germline, CDR1 is SGHVS, CDR2 FQNEAQ. CDR3 coding DNA: TGTGCCAGCAGCTTATCCAAGCTGGCAGGAGGGGCTAGGTCCTACAATGAGCAGTTCTTC. The encoded protein is CASSLSKLAGGARSYNEQFF.

This clonotype was recorded a few times. The chain has TRBV5-7 and TRBJ2-3; 7 bases line up with TRBD2. TRBV5-7 is an ORF, and what it does is uncertain. V gave up 5 bases and J gave up 4 bases; unmatched junction bases: 13. The CDR3 is made up of 16 amino acids. The CDR3 region has the DNA TGTGCCAGCAGTCACATATTAGGAGGGAGGGCAGATACGCAGTATTTT. Its translation is CASSHILGGRADTQYF.

The chain employs TRBV28 and TRBJ2-1, with 8 bases lining up with TRBD2. The germline CDR1 and CDR2 sequences are MDHEN and SYDVKM. The length of the CDR3 is 15 residues. Germline trimming cut 6 bases from V and 4 bases from J; bases unmatched to any gene: 8. CDR3 coding DNA: TGTGCCAGCAGGTTGAGCGGGGGAGCTTACAATGAGCAGTTCTTC. It translates to CASRLSGGAYNEQFF. The whole variable domain, filled in from reference TRBV28 and TRBJ2-1, reads DVKVTQSSRYLVKRTGEKVFLECVQDMDHENMFWYRQDPGLGLRLIYFSYDVKMKEKGDIPEGYSVSREKKERFSLILESASTNQTSMYLCASRLSGGAYNEQFFGPGTRLTVL.

The sample holds a few counts of this clonotype. V and J are TRBV27 and TRBJ2-3, with D perhaps TRBD2 (6 bases). Trimming took 8 bases from V and 11 from J, leaving 17 bases between them. The CDR3 is 12 amino acids. Germline loops: CDR1 MNHEY, CDR2 SMNVEV (reference sequence). CDR3 sequence reads: CASGRGGWMQYF. The CDR3 bases are TGTGCCAGCGGTCGAGGAGGGTGGATGCAGTATTTT.

The chain is built from TRBV20-1 and TRBJ2-7; D possibly matches TRBD1 or TRBD2 (5 bases each). The J call may be mistaken, given a closer DNA end match to TRBJ2-5. CDR1 is DFQATT and CDR2 is SNEGSKA in the germline V gene (reference sequence). This CDR3 comprises 13 residues. CDR3 bases: TGCAGTGCTAGTAGTCAGGGAGTAAAGACCCAGTACTTC. It specifies CSASSQGVKTQYF.

The chain is built from TRBV7-9 and TRBJ1-5; D might be TRBD1 (6 bases). CDR1 SEHNR and CDR2 FQNEAQ come from the germline V gene (reference sequence). CDR3 length equals 15 residues. V was cut by 3 bases and J by 3 bases, with 12 bases left in between. CDR3 DNA sequence: TGTGCCAGCAGCTTGGATTGGGGGCCCAATCAGCCCCAGCATTTT. It translates to CASSLDWGPNQPQHF.

This clonotype was seen more than once but under ten times. The chain carries TRBV5-1 and TRBJ2-4; 9 nucleotides match TRBD1. CDR3 size: 16 residues. With V trimmed by 4 bases and J by 6 bases, 11 bases remained unmatched. Germline CDR1 is SGHRS and CDR2 is YFSETQ. The CDR3 coding sequence is TGCGCCAGCAGCGGCGGGACAGGGCGCACCGGAAACATTCAGTACTTC. Residues: CASSGGTGRTGNIQYF.

This clonotype turned up a few times. V is TRBV6-1 and J is TRBJ2-3, with 7 bases matching TRBD2. V was pared by 2 bases and J by 0 bases, with 5 bases of the junction left unmatched. CDR3 length: 16 residues. The germline CDR1 and CDR2 sequences are MNHNS and SASEGT. The CDR3 nucleotides read TGTGCCAGCAGTGAACTCATTAGCGGGAGCACAGATACGCAGTATTTT. It codes for CASSELISGSTDTQYF.

The V call is TRBV7-2, the J call TRBJ2-1, with D tentatively TRBD1 (5 bases). Trimming shortened V by 7 bases and J by 6 bases, and 13 bases separated the two germline ends. The CDR3 totals 13 residues. CDR1 and CDR2 from the germline V gene are SGHTA and FQGNSA. CDR3 sequence reads: CASKIGACNEQFF. The CDR3 DNA sequence: TGTGCCAGCAAGATTGGGGCTTGCAATGAGCAGTTCTTC.

The chain carries TRBV5-4 and TRBJ2-5; tentative D call: TRBD2 (6 bases). Germline-derived CDR1 and CDR2 are SGHNT and YYREEE (reference sequence). This CDR3 has 16 amino acids. V was trimmed by 0 bases and J by 4 bases, leaving 16 bases between them. This chain's CDR3 is CASSLAAVGGGETQYF. In nucleotides, the CDR3 is TGTGCCAGCAGCTTGGCGGCGGTTGGGGGAGGAGAGACCCAGTACTTC. Full variable domain (missing parts from reference TRBV5-4 and TRBJ2-5): ETGVTQSPTHLIKTRGQQVTLRCSSQSGHNTVSWYQQALGQGPQFIFQYYREEENGRGNFPPRFSGLQFPNYSSELNVNALELDDSALYLCASSLAAVGGGETQYFGPGTRLLVL.

Concerning this clonotype: The junction does not match germline at one end; this may be a read error. V usage is TRBV10-3 and J usage is TRBJ1-2; D perhaps matches TRBD1 (6 bases). Per germline, CDR1 ENHRY and CDR2 SYGVKD. This CDR3 region has 12 residues. CDR3 nucleotides: TGTGCCATCAGCGGACAGTCCTATGGCTACGCCTTC. It specifies CAISGQSYGYAF.

This chain connects TRBV7-2 to TRBJ1-1; D is uncertain. Trimming pared 7 bases from V and 1 base from J, leaving 10 bases between. This CDR3 has 13 amino acids. Germline values: CDR1 SGHTA, CDR2 FQGNSA. CDR3 region: CASKPVGNTEAFF. The CDR3 DNA is TGTGCCAGCAAACCCGTAGGGAACACTGAAGCTTTCTTT.

V is TRBV20-1 and J is TRBJ2-3; maybe TRBD1 (6 bases). V dropped 6 bases and J dropped 7 bases, with 17 bases sitting between them. Germline V gene data show CDR1 as DFQATT and CDR2 as SNEGSKA (reference sequence). The CDR3 is 13 residues long. CDR3 DNA: TGCAGTGCGGACCGGGACACGGATAATACGCAGTATTTT. Protein product: CSADRDTDNTQYF.

In its sample, this clonotype was seen once. The gene calls are TRBV20-1 and TRBJ2-5; 13 nucleotides agree with TRBD2. This CDR3 has 14 residues. Germline CDR1 is DFQATT and CDR2 is SNEGSKA (reference sequence). Losses at the gene ends were 5 bases for V and 5 bases for J; bases not matched to a gene: 5. The CDR3 loop is CSAETSGRTETQYF. Here the CDR3 DNA reads TGCAGTGCTGAGACTAGCGGGAGGACGGAGACCCAGTACTTC.

V is TRBV10-2 and J is TRBJ1-1; D unresolved. This CDR3 region has 12 residues. Germline V gives CDR1 WSHSY, CDR2 SAAADI. V gave up 6 bases and J gave up 0 bases, with 5 bases separating them. CDR3 sequence (DNA): TGCGCCAGCAGGCAGGTGAACACTGAAGCTTTCTTT. It is translated as CASRQVNTEAFF.

J is TRBJ2-5 and V is TRBV11-2; 8 bases fit TRBD1. The CDR3 length is 15 residues. CDR1 and CDR2 from the germline V gene are SGHAT and FQNNGV. V dropped 7 bases and J dropped 7; count of bases not matched to a gene: 14. The CDR3 protein is CASTSRTGQMGTQYF. DNA for the CDR3: TGTGCCAGCACCTCTCGGACAGGGCAGATGGGGACCCAGTACTTC.